This TCR beta chain comes out of a study of cytomegalovirus exposure and HLA in healthy donors. Findings and caveats of the study: For TCR beta chains, V- and J-gene trimming was later linked to a missense DCLRE1C variant. Later analysis indicated greater clonal expansion among HLA-associated TCR beta chains than among equally common other chains.

Notes on this clone: Antigen specificity is unknown.

The PCR had 60 Vbeta and 13 Jbeta primers. Method: immunoSEQ multiplex PCR; TCRdb's copy keeps in-frame clones and lacks some. This sample has 130,000 or so clones, with about 80% found just once. The donors comprised healthy bone marrow donors. The length of the CDR3 is 16 residues. Germline V gives CDR1 MNHEY, CDR2 SMNVEV (reference sequence). Trimming took 3 bases from V and 3 from J; bases not matched to a gene: 4. The sequencing input was PBMCs. The chain links TRBV27 to TRBJ2-2; 10 nucleotides agree with TRBD1. The receptor was isolated from a woman between 40 and 55 years old in good health and CMV-seronegative. The CDR3 here is CASSFGTGEYTGELFF. Written as DNA, the CDR3 is TGTGCCAGCAGTTTCGGGACAGGGGAGTACACCGGGGAGCTGTTTTTT.